The 32 T cell receptor beta chains below were found in one sample sequenced in a study of naive and memory T cell subsets. Alpha and beta constant region primers primed reverse transcription for blood and skin samples. TCRdb passed the 5' RACE reads through MiXCR, listing each CDR3 protein once. The table lists about 26,000 distinct CDR3 sequences, roughly 25% of them singletons. Adult healthy volunteers gave 2.5 ml peripheral blood for whole-blood RNA. These receptors originate from a female donor in good health.

The V and J genes are TRBV29-1 and TRBJ2-7; D unresolved. V shed 4 bases and J shed 2 bases, with 9 bases lying between them. This CDR3 region has 12 residues. CDR1 and CDR2 from the germline V gene are SQVTM and ANQGSEA. CDR3 protein: CSVGQVAYEQYF. The CDR3, as DNA: TGCAGCGTTGGGCAGGTCGCCTACGAGCAGTACTTC.

This clonotype was observed a handful of times. The chain couples TRBV20-1 to TRBJ1-2; tentative D call: TRBD1 (5 bases). CDR3 length equals 12 residues. The V and J ends lost 0 bases and 8 bases respectively, with 10 bases between them. CDR1 is DFQATT and CDR2 is SNEGSKA in the germline V gene (reference sequence). CDR3 amino acids: CSAREPRDGYTF. Written as DNA, the CDR3 is TGCAGTGCTAGAGAGCCCCGGGACGGCTACACCTTC.

The V call is TRBV6-6, the J call TRBJ1-5; maybe TRBD1 (5 bases). V shed 7 bases and J shed 5 bases, with 18 bases lying between them. The CDR3 covers 15 residues. Per the germline V gene, CDR1 is MNHNY and CDR2 is SVGAGI (reference sequence). For the CDR3, the DNA is TGTGCCAGCACCGACTCGGTCAGGGTTTATCAGCCCCAGCATTTT. Protein: CASTDSVRVYQPQHF.

This clonotype was picked up many times. The V call is TRBV29-1, the J call TRBJ2-1, with D perhaps matching TRBD1 (6 bases). CDR1 and CDR2 from the germline V gene are SQVTM and ANQGSEA. The length of the CDR3 is 15 residues. V lost 7 bases and J lost 1, with 17 bases in between. The CDR3 nucleotides are TGCAGCGCATTTTCAGGGGCGAATTCCTACAATGAGCAGTTCTTC. As protein: CSAFSGANSYNEQFF.

The CDR3 sequence: CSARDTLEQFF. The CDR3 region has the DNA TGCAGTGCTAGAGACACTCTCGAGCAGTTCTTC. The chain combines TRBV20-1 with TRBJ2-1, with D unclear. Trimming pared 0 bases from V and 10 bases from J, leaving 7 bases between. This CDR3 is built from 11 residues. The germline CDR1 and CDR2 sequences are DFQATT and SNEGSKA (reference sequence).

This clonotype rates as medium-sized (0.01 to 0.1%). This chain's CDR3 is CASSFTSSAGELFF. The CDR3 DNA reads as TGTGCCAGCAGTTTTACTAGTTCGGCCGGGGAGCTGTTTTTT. This chain connects TRBV27 to TRBJ2-2; D may be TRBD2 (5 bases). Germline V gives CDR1 MNHEY, CDR2 SMNVEV (reference sequence). V lost 3 bases, J lost 6 bases, and 11 bases lay in between. This CDR3 has 14 amino acids.

This clonotype came up a few times. This rearrangement joins TRBV29-1 to TRBJ2-3; 11 nucleotides match TRBD1. The CDR3 runs to 15 residues. V lost 8 bases to trimming and J lost 2 bases; unmatched junction nucleotides: 9. The germline gives CDR1 SQVTM, CDR2 ANQGSEA. The CDR3 region has the DNA TGCAGCTCCCTTGGGACAGGGGGATACACAGATACGCAGTATTTT. It specifies CSSLGTGGYTDTQYF.

This clonotype has a count of ten or more. This chain joins TRBV4-3 and TRBJ1-2, with D perhaps matching TRBD1 (6 bases). CDR3 length equals 14 residues. Germline CDR1 reads LGHNA; CDR2 reads YSLEER. The germline V and J ends were trimmed by 1 base and 5 bases, with 11 bases remaining between them. The CDR3 coding sequence is TGCGCCAGCAGCCAAGGACAGGTTCAATATGGCTACACCTTC. As protein: CASSQGQVQYGYTF.

This chain uses TRBV10-1 with TRBJ2-1; the match to TRBD2 covers 7 bases. The ends lost 3 bases at V and 3 bases at J; junction bases unmatched: 5. Germline loops: CDR1 WNHNN, CDR2 SYGVQD (reference sequence). The CDR3 extends over 15 amino acids. CDR3 in amino acids: CASSDLASGYNEQFF. For the CDR3, the DNA is TGCGCCAGCAGTGATTTGGCTAGCGGCTACAATGAGCAGTTCTTC.

This clonotype has at least ten counts. CDR3 residues: CSARDFGAETQYF. In DNA form, the CDR3 reads TGCAGTGCTAGAGATTTCGGGGCGGAGACCCAGTACTTC. The gene calls are TRBV20-1 and TRBJ2-5; D possibly matches TRBD1 or TRBD2 (5 bases each). The CDR3 covers 13 residues. V lost 0 bases to trimming and J lost 5 bases, with 10 bases between them. Germline-derived CDR1 and CDR2 are DFQATT and SNEGSKA (reference sequence).

This clonotype was observed many times. This chain links TRBV20-1 with TRBJ2-1; D call uncertain. In germline, CDR1 is DFQATT, CDR2 SNEGSKA (reference sequence). This CDR3 is 12 amino acids long. Deletions cut 8 bases from V and 5 bases from J, with 13 bases between. CDR3 bases: TGCAGTTCCACCAAAGCTAACAATGAGCAGTTCTTC. This sequence encodes CSSTKANNEQFF.

The J gene is TRBJ1-2, the V gene TRBV15, with unresolved D. Germline CDR1 reads LNHNV; CDR2 reads YYDKDF (reference sequence). V dropped 0 bases and J dropped 3 bases, with 2 bases sitting between them. The CDR3 loop spans 12 amino acids. This chain's CDR3 is CATSREYYGYTF. In DNA form, the CDR3 reads TGTGCCACCAGCAGAGAATACTATGGCTACACCTTC.

The gene calls are TRBV6-2 or TRBV6-3 and TRBJ2-7, with D perhaps being TRBD1 or TRBD2 (5 bases each). V was shortened by 2 bases and J by 13 bases, with 27 bases between the two germline ends. The germline gives CDR1 MNHEY, CDR2 SVGEGT. The CDR3 totals 16 residues. The CDR3 nucleotides read TGTGCCAGCAGTTACCCAAAACGGGGCCAGGGAACGGGCAGTTACTTC. Translation: CASSYPKRGQGTGSYF.

This clonotype was counted many times. This chain uses TRBV5-5 with TRBJ2-3; D not certain. CDR3 size: 16 residues. CDR1 SGHKS and CDR2 YYEKEE come from the germline V gene (reference sequence). Trimming cost V 3 bases and J 0 bases, with 14 bases left between them. The CDR3 loop is CASSYARSPSTDTQYF. CDR3 nucleotide sequence: TGTGCCAGCAGCTATGCTCGCTCCCCTAGCACAGATACGCAGTATTTT.

Many counts were recorded for this clonotype. This chain joins TRBV10-3 and TRBJ2-3; D might be TRBD2 (5 bases). The CDR3 totals 12 residues. V shed 7 bases and J shed 1 base, with 6 bases lying between them. CDR1 and CDR2 (germline): ENHRY, SYGVKD. The CDR3 reads CAIKAGTDTQYF. CDR3 in DNA: TGTGCCATCAAAGCGGGCACAGATACGCAGTATTTT.

The rearrangement uses TRBV29-1 and TRBJ1-1; possible D gene TRBD1, 5 bases. Germline V gives CDR1 SQVTM, CDR2 ANQGSEA. Trimming took off 2 bases at V and 1 base at J, with 8 bases between the two ends. This CDR3 has 13 amino acids. The CDR3 reads CSVEQGWNTEAFF. The CDR3 DNA reads TGCAGCGTTGAACAGGGATGGAACACTGAAGCTTTCTTT.

In this sample, this clonotype turned up many times. This chain joins TRBV20-1 and TRBJ2-7; D might be TRBD1 (6 bases). The length of the CDR3 is 12 residues. V was clipped by 1 base and J by 3 bases, with 7 bases between them. The germline gives CDR1 DFQATT, CDR2 SNEGSKA (reference sequence). The CDR3 loop reads CSARGTVYEQYF. CDR3 DNA: TGCAGTGCTAGAGGGACAGTCTACGAGCAGTACTTC.

There are many counts of this clonotype. The J gene is TRBJ2-7, the V gene TRBV11-2; the match to TRBD1 covers 8 bases. The CDR3 runs to 16 residues. Germline lookup yields CDR1 SGHAT and CDR2 FQNNGV. V lost 3 bases, J lost 1 base, and 8 bases stayed unmatched. The CDR3 here is CASSFRQGSMSYEQYF. In nucleotides, the CDR3 is TGTGCCAGCAGCTTCAGACAGGGGAGTATGTCCTACGAGCAGTACTTC.

The chain couples TRBV29-1 to TRBJ2-7; perhaps TRBD1 as D (6 bases). The CDR3 spans 12 residues. Between the trimmed V and J ends, which lost 8 bases and 2 bases, there was a span of 13 bases. The germline V gene has CDR1 SQVTM and CDR2 ANQGSEA. In nucleotides, the CDR3 is TGCAGCATCCGGGACACCCCCTACGAGCAGTACTTC. This sequence encodes CSIRDTPYEQYF.

By frequency in the sample, this clonotype is medium-sized (0.01 to 0.1%). The rearrangement links TRBV10-1 to TRBJ2-7, with unresolved D. Trimming stripped 0 bases from V and 4 bases from J, with 4 bases between. Per the germline V gene, CDR1 is WNHNN and CDR2 is SYGVQD (reference sequence). CDR3 length equals 12 residues. CDR3 bases: TGCGCCAGCAGTGAGTCAGCTTACGAGCAGTACTTC. Amino acids: CASSESAYEQYF.

This clonotype was found a few times. V gene TRBV20-1 combines with J gene TRBJ2-1; no clear D gene. V was cut by 2 bases and J by 3 bases, with 11 bases left in between. Per germline, CDR1 DFQATT and CDR2 SNEGSKA (reference sequence). CDR3 length: 14 amino acids. The CDR3 region has the DNA TGCAGTGCTAGAAACCCCCAATTCTACAATGAGCAGTTCTTC. Its translation: CSARNPQFYNEQFF.

The chain uses TRBV6-5 and TRBJ2-1; 12 bases align to TRBD2. This CDR3 has 16 residues. J gave up 5 bases and V 7 bases, and 9 bases lay outside the gene matches. Germline loops: CDR1 MNHEY, CDR2 SVGAGI. CDR3 in DNA: TGTGCCAGCAACCCAATGACTAGCGGGAGCCACAATGAGCAGTTCTTC. Translated: CASNPMTSGSHNEQFF.

This clonotype was recorded a few times. This chain joins TRBV20-1 and TRBJ2-7; D unclear. The V end was cut by 0 bases, the J end by 7 bases, with 10 bases between. The V gene's germline CDR1 is DFQATT and CDR2 SNEGSKA (reference sequence). The CDR3 has 12 amino acids. The CDR3 coding sequence is TGCAGTGCTAGAGATCCCGGAGAGGAGCAGTACTTC. This translates into CSARDPGEEQYF.

In its sample, this clonotype was seen a few times. This chain connects TRBV20-1 to TRBJ1-5, with D tentatively TRBD1 (6 bases). CDR3 size: 19 residues. V shed 0 bases and J shed 4 bases, with 25 bases lying between them. CDR1 is DFQATT and CDR2 is SNEGSKA in the germline V gene (reference sequence). CDR3 nucleotide sequence: TGCAGTGCTAGAGATAAGGATTTGGCTCTGGGGGGGCCTAATCAGCCCCAGCATTTT. This sequence encodes CSARDKDLALGGPNQPQHF.

Only a few counts were recorded for this clonotype. This chain uses TRBV6-1 with TRBJ2-1; D is uncertain. This CDR3 contains 14 residues. The V gene lost 4 bases and the J gene lost 6 bases, with 13 bases spanning the gap. From germline, CDR1 is MNHNS and CDR2 SASEGT. The CDR3, as DNA: TGTGCCAGCAGTGCGTTATCAAACTCCAATGAGCAGTTCTTC. This gives the protein CASSALSNSNEQFF.

By proportion, this clonotype is medium-sized. The V call is TRBV11-2, the J call TRBJ2-7; D unclear. The ends were cut back, 5 bases at V and 2 bases at J, with 7 bases in the middle. The CDR3 covers 12 residues. Germline V CDR1 and CDR2: SGHAT, FQNNGV. In DNA, the CDR3 is TGTGCCAGCAGCCCAAATCCCTACGAGCAGTACTTC. Translated, it gives CASSPNPYEQYF.

This clonotype has a handful of counts. The genes are TRBV20-1 and TRBJ1-1; 9 nucleotides align to TRBD1. V lost 0 bases to trimming and J lost 4 bases; unmatched junction nucleotides: 6. This CDR3 contains 15 residues. Germline V gives CDR1 DFQATT, CDR2 SNEGSKA (reference sequence). CDR3 sequence (DNA): TGCAGTGCTAGAGACCTCAGACAGGGGGTCACTGAAGCTTTCTTT. It yields the protein CSARDLRQGVTEAFF.

As to this clonotype: Being one base from a much bigger clone, this may be a read error. The J gene is TRBJ2-6, the V gene TRBV20-1, with 7 bases fitting TRBD1. J gave up 5 bases and V 3 bases, and 13 bases lay outside the gene matches. The CDR3 length is 17 residues. Germline CDR1 reads DFQATT; CDR2 reads SNEGSKA (reference sequence). CDR3 coding DNA: TGCAGTGCTAGGGACATGACAGGGAGATCTAGGGCCAACGTCCTGACTTTC. It translates to CSARDMTGRSRANVLTF.

This clonotype was seen many times. The chain couples TRBV6-2 or TRBV6-3 to TRBJ2-7; TRBD2 agrees at 7 bases. There are 14 residues in the CDR3. Losses at the gene ends were 7 bases for V and 3 bases for J; bases not matched to a gene: 9. Germline V gene data show CDR1 as MNHEY and CDR2 as SVGEGT. Here the CDR3 reads CASTRGSGNYEQYF. In nucleotides, the CDR3 is TGTGCCAGCACTAGGGGCAGCGGGAACTACGAGCAGTACTTC.

The rearrangement joins TRBV7-2 to TRBJ2-2; TRBD1 matches 9 bases. Unmatched junction bases numbered 5, after V lost 5 bases and J lost 4 bases. Germline V CDR1 and CDR2: SGHTA, FQGNSA. CDR3 length: 15 residues. The CDR3: CASSPTTGGTGELFF. CDR3 bases: TGTGCCAGCAGCCCCACGACAGGGGGCACCGGGGAGCTGTTTTTT.

This chain uses TRBV20-1 with TRBJ1-1; no reliable D call. Trimming removed 1 base at V and 3 bases at J, with 9 bases between. CDR1 and CDR2 (germline): DFQATT, SNEGSKA (reference sequence). This CDR3 spans 13 amino acids. In DNA form, the CDR3 reads TGCAGTGCTAGAGTCCAGGCGGACACTGAAGCTTTCTTT. This sequence encodes CSARVQADTEAFF.

At least ten counts were recorded for this clonotype. The chain carries TRBV11-2 and TRBJ2-7, with TRBD1 as a possible D gene (6 bases). Looked up from germline, CDR1 is SGHAT and CDR2 is FQNNGV. Trimming took 4 bases from V and 4 from J, leaving 14 bases between them. The CDR3 has 14 residues. CDR3 bases: TGTGCCAGCAGCTCTCAGGGGATGGGGTACGAGCAGTACTTC. It specifies CASSSQGMGYEQYF.